The source of this T cell receptor beta chain is a study of blood T cell repertoires in COVID-19. Libraries were prepared by immunoSEQ multiplex PCR; TCRdb keeps only in-frame clonotypes and omits some of them. The table includes roughly 500,000 clones, over 75% detected once. V lost 8 bases and J lost 1, with 11 bases in between. This CDR3 region has 13 residues. This clonotype was sampled from a woman aged 40 to 50 who had recovered from COVID-19. V usage is TRBV12-3 or TRBV12-4 and J usage is TRBJ1-1, with a tentative D call TRBD1 (6 bases). Sequences were obtained from PBMCs or T cells enriched from blood (not recorded which). CDR3 nucleotide sequence: TGTGCCAGCCGAAAGACAGGGAACACTGAAGCTTTCTTT. This translates into CASRKTGNTEAFF.